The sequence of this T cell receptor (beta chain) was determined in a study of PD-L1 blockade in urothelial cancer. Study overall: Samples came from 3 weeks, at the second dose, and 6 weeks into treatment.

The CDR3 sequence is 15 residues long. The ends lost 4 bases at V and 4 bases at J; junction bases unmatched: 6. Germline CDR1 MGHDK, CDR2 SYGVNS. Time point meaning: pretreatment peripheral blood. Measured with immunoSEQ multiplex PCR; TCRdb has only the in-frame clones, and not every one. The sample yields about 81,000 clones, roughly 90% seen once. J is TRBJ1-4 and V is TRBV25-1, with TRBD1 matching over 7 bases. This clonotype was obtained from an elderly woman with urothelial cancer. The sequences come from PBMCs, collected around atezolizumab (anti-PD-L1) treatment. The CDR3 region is CASSGGQLGNEKLFF. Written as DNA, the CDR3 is TGTGCCAGCAGTGGGGGACAGCTCGGTAATGAAAAACTGTTTTTT.